The 19 T cell receptor beta chains below come from one sample, sequenced in a study of post-analysis software for immune sequencing data. General study points: Higher frequency in patients than in controls was seen for roughly five TRBV segments, with TRBV5-6, TRBV5-1 and TRBV20-1 among them.

Their cognate antigens are unknown. Tagging with unique molecular identifiers was a feature of the TCR beta cDNA libraries. TCRdb re-analysed the PCR reads in MiXCR, keeping a single row per CDR3 protein. Of a few hundred thousand distinct CDR3 sequences detected, 30% to 45% appear once; the ten largest clones hold around 4.8%. The sequenced material came from blood. These receptors all stem from a girl between 10 and 17 years old with multiple sclerosis.

This clonotype turned up a few times. This chain connects TRBV10-3 to TRBJ1-4; D is undetermined. The germline gives CDR1 ENHRY, CDR2 SYGVKD. The V end lost 8 bases, the J end lost 4 bases, and 11 bases lay between the germline ends. The CDR3 contains 13 residues. In nucleotides, the CDR3 is TGTGCCATCGGACGGGAACTTAATGAAAAACTGTTTTTT. It codes for CAIGRELNEKLFF.

This clonotype turned up a few times. The rearrangement joins TRBV7-2 to TRBJ2-1; either TRBD1 or TRBD2 may fit D (7 bases each). This CDR3 has 15 amino acids. Germline V lookup: CDR1 SGHTA, CDR2 FQGNSA. V shed 3 bases and J shed 1 base, with 10 bases lying between them. The CDR3 DNA is TGTGCCAGCAGCTTCAGGGGGGGGTCCTACAATGAGCAGTTCTTC. Protein: CASSFRGGSYNEQFF.

The rearrangement uses TRBV5-1 and TRBJ2-5; 8 bases map to TRBD1. Germline CDR1 reads SGHRS; CDR2 reads YFSETQ. The CDR3 is 15 residues long. J was trimmed by 2 bases and V by 4 bases; bases with no gene match: 7. CDR3 sequence: CASSPTGGVQETQYF. For the CDR3, the DNA is TGCGCCAGCAGCCCCACAGGGGGTGTTCAAGAGACCCAGTACTTC.

This clonotype was picked up a small number of times. A much larger clone sits a single nucleotide away, making a read error possible. The chain combines TRBV12-3 or TRBV12-4 with TRBJ1-2; 8 bases map to TRBD1. The CDR3 consists of 14 residues. The V gene end was trimmed by 7 bases and the J gene end by 8 bases; junction bases not matched to a gene: 12. This chain's CDR3 is CASNRVDRGSGYTF. CDR3 sequence (DNA): TGTGCCAGCAACCGAGTTGACAGGGGCAGCGGCTACACCTTC.

The gene calls are TRBV20-1 and TRBJ2-5, with 9 bases matching TRBD2. Germline V gene sequence: CDR1 DFQATT, CDR2 SNEGSKA (reference sequence). The CDR3 sequence is 15 residues long. Trimming at V came to 2 bases and at J to 4 bases, leaving 8 bases not matched to a gene. CDR3 sequence (DNA): TGCAGTGCTAGATCTAGCGGGGAGCGTGTAGAGACCCAGTACTTC. Translating gives CSARSSGERVETQYF.

The sample holds many counts of this clonotype. The chain carries TRBV5-1 and TRBJ2-5, with 10 nucleotides matching TRBD1. CDR3 length equals 15 residues. Germline lookup yields CDR1 SGHRS and CDR2 YFSETQ. The junction had 4 bases not matched to a gene; V was cut back by 0 bases and J by 5 bases. This CDR3 reads CASSLGQGAWETQYF. CDR3 DNA: TGCGCCAGCAGCTTGGGACAGGGGGCATGGGAGACCCAGTACTTC.

Note on this clonotype: A much more abundant neighbour one base away suggests this may be a read error. The V call is TRBV27, the J call TRBJ1-5; D not resolved. Germline CDR1 MNHEY, CDR2 SMNVEV (reference sequence). The CDR3 totals 14 residues. V was clipped by 10 bases and J by 1 base, with 14 bases between them. The CDR3 bases are TGTGCCACCTCACCGAGGAGGAGCAATCAGCCCCAGCATTTT. Residues: CATSPRRSNQPQHF.

The J gene is TRBJ1-1, the V gene TRBV25-1; D remains ambiguous. V gave up 2 bases and J gave up 7 bases, with 2 bases separating them. The germline V gene has CDR1 MGHDK and CDR2 SYGVNS. The length of the CDR3 is 10 residues. The CDR3 DNA follows: TGTGCCAGCAGTGAAGGTGAAGCTTTCTTT. This translates into CASSEGEAFF.

The V and J genes are TRBV18 and TRBJ2-5; tentatively, D is TRBD1 (6 bases). From germline, CDR1 is KGHSH and CDR2 LQKENI. Trimming took 10 bases from V and 1 from J, leaving 10 bases between them. The CDR3 sequence is 12 residues long. The CDR3 coding sequence is TGTGCCACCTGCAGGGGCCAAGAGACCCAGTACTTC. It specifies CATCRGQETQYF.

The V and J genes are TRBV5-6 and TRBJ1-2, with D possibly TRBD1 on 5 matching bases. The CDR3 spans 15 residues. Germline-derived CDR1 and CDR2 are SGHDT and YYEEEE. V gave up 2 bases and J gave up 8 bases, with 19 bases separating them. The CDR3 DNA sequence: TGTGCCAGCAGCTTTGGGATACAGGATTCGTTGGGCTACACCTTC. Translating it yields CASSFGIQDSLGYTF.

Concerning this clonotype: A much larger clone differs from this one at a single base, so this may be a read error. CDR3 bases: TGTGCCAGCCCAGTTGGACAGGGCTACGAGCAGTACTTC. This encodes CASPVGQGYEQYF. The chain combines TRBV18 with TRBJ2-7; 8 bases match TRBD1. The J segment lost 3 bases and the V segment lost 8 bases, leaving 6 bases of the junction unmatched. Germline CDR1 is KGHSH and CDR2 is LQKENI. This CDR3 comprises 13 residues. The full variable domain, in which reference TRBV18 and TRBJ2-7 provide the parts outside the CDR3, is NAGVMQNPRHLVRRRGQEARLRCSPMKGHSHVYWYRQLPEEGLKFMVYLQKENIIDESGMPKERFSAEFPKEGPSILRIQQVVRGDSAAYFCASPVGQGYEQYFGPGTRLTVT.

Remarks on this clonotype: A clone one base away is much larger, so this may be a read error. The V call is TRBV5-1, the J call TRBJ2-3, with D hard to call. The CDR3 runs to 13 residues. Germline loops: CDR1 SGHRS, CDR2 YFSETQ. Trimming stripped 6 bases from V and 3 bases from J, with 11 bases between. The CDR3, as DNA: TGCGCCAGCATGAGACTCGATACAGATACGCAGTATTTT. This translates into CASMRLDTDTQYF. The whole variable domain, remainder taken from reference TRBV5-1 and TRBJ2-3, is KAGVTQTPRYLIKTRGQQVTLSCSPISGHRSVSWYQQTPGQGLQFLFEYFSETQRNKGNFPGRFSGRQFSNSRSEMNVSTLELGDSALYLCASMRLDTDTQYFGPGTRLTVL.

The CDR3 nucleotides are TGTGCCAGCAGTCCCCGGGACAGTCACTCGGTCCCCAATCAGCCCCAGCATTTT. Protein sequence: CASSPRDSHSVPNQPQHF. This chain links TRBV27 with TRBJ1-5; 7 nucleotides agree with TRBD1. This CDR3 is 18 amino acids long. Germline values: CDR1 MNHEY, CDR2 SMNVEV (reference sequence). The V segment lost 5 bases and the J segment 3 bases; nucleotides outside the gene matches: 16.

This clonotype was detected many times. The chain uses TRBV20-1 and TRBJ1-2; no clear D. This CDR3 is 14 amino acids long. V lost 6 bases and J 2 bases, leaving 16 bases between the germline ends. From germline, CDR1 is DFQATT and CDR2 SNEGSKA (reference sequence). The CDR3 spells CSAAPPIQNYGYTF. DNA of the CDR3: TGCAGTGCCGCTCCTCCCATACAGAACTATGGCTACACCTTC.

This clonotype has only a few counts. The chain recombines TRBV12-3 or TRBV12-4 with TRBJ1-1; 11 bases align to TRBD1. V lost 6 bases and J lost 3; bases outside the gene matches: 6. This CDR3 has 15 residues. The CDR3 spells CASRFRTGGYTEAFF. The CDR3 coding sequence is TGTGCCAGCAGATTTCGGACAGGGGGCTACACTGAAGCTTTCTTT.

This chain links TRBV29-1 with TRBJ2-2; D gene unclear. CDR1 is SQVTM, CDR2 ANQGSEA, per germline. V gave up 2 bases and J gave up 6 bases, with 13 bases separating them. The CDR3 runs 14 residues. In DNA form, the CDR3 reads TGCAGCGTTGAACACGATCTAAGACCCGGGGAGCTGTTTTTT. Amino acids: CSVEHDLRPGELFF.

Ten or more counts support this clonotype. V gene TRBV7-2 combines with J gene TRBJ2-1, with TRBD2 matching 9 bases. This CDR3 region has 15 residues. Germline values: CDR1 SGHTA, CDR2 FQGNSA. V was pared by 3 bases and J by 4 bases, with 4 bases of the junction left unmatched. CDR3 in amino acids: CASSLVTSGYNEQFF. The CDR3 region has the DNA TGTGCCAGCAGCTTGGTGACTAGCGGTTACAATGAGCAGTTCTTC.

This clonotype turned up a few times. The rearrangement uses TRBV28 and TRBJ1-5; D gene unclear. The germline CDR1 and CDR2 sequences are MDHEN and SYDVKM. The CDR3 has 17 amino acids. Between the trimmed V and J ends, which lost 4 bases and 0 bases, there was a span of 16 bases. The CDR3 sequence is CASSSPRHLYSNQPQHF. CDR3 nucleotides: TGTGCCAGCAGTTCCCCCCGACACTTATATAGCAATCAGCCCCAGCATTTT.

The chain has TRBV7-6 and TRBJ2-1; 7 bases align to TRBD1. The CDR3 contains 16 residues. V trimming: 2 bases; J trimming: 9 bases; junction bases outside the gene matches: 13. Germline CDR1 reads SGHVS; CDR2 reads FNYEAQ. CDR3 sequence (DNA): TGTGCCAGCAGCTTAAGGGGGCAGGGTCTAGATGGTGAGCAGTTCTTC. It specifies CASSLRGQGLDGEQFF. The full variable domain, in which reference TRBV7-6 and TRBJ2-1 provide the parts outside the CDR3, is GAGVSQSPRYKVTKRGQDVALRCDPISGHVSLYWYRQALGQGPEFLTYFNYEAQQDKSGLPNDRFSAERPEGSISTLTIQRTEQRDSAMYRCASSLRGQGLDGEQFFGPGTRLTVL.